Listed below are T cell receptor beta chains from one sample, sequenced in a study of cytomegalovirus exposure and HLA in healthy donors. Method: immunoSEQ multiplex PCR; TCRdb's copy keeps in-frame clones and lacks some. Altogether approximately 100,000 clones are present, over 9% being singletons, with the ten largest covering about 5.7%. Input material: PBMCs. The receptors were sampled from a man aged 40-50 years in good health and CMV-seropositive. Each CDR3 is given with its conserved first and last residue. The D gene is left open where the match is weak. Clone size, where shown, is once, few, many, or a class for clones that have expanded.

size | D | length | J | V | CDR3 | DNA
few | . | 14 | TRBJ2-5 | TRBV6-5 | CASSSTRREETQYF | TGTGCCAGCAGCTCTACTAGAAGAGAAGAGACCCAGTACTTC
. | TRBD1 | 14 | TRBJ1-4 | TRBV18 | CASSPQGEGEKLFF | TGTGCCAGCTCACCGCAGGGGGAAGGCGAAAAACTGTTTTTT
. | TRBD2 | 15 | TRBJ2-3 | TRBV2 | CASSEQGLATDTQYF | TGTGCCAGCAGTGAACAGGGACTAGCTACTGATACGCAGTATTTT
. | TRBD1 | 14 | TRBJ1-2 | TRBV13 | CASSTTGFNYGYTF | TGTGCCAGCAGCACGACAGGGTTTAACTATGGCTACACCTTC
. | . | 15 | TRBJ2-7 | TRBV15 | CATSRAERTTDGQYF | TGTGCCACCAGCAGAGCCGAAAGGACGACAGACGGGCAGTACTTC
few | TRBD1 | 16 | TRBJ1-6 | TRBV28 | CASSFPGTVHNSPLHF | TGTGCCAGCAGTTTCCCCGGGACAGTCCATAATTCACCCCTCCACTTT
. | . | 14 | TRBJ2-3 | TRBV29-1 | CSVEDQRGTDTQYF | TGCAGCGTTGAAGATCAAAGGGGAACAGATACGCAGTATTTT
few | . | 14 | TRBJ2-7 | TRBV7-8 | CASSSPKREREQYF | TGTGCCAGCAGCTCACCTAAAAGGGAGCGGGAGCAGTACTTC
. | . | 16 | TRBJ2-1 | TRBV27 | CASSPQPPRGGNEQFF | TGTGCCAGCAGTCCCCAACCTCCAAGGGGGGGTAATGAGCAGTTCTTC
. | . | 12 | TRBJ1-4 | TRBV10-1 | CASSESSEKLFF | TGCGCCAGCAGTGAGTCGTCAGAAAAACTGTTTTTT
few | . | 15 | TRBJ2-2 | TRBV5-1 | CASRIGQTNTGELFF | TGCGCCAGCCGTATTGGGCAGACGAACACCGGGGAGCTGTTTTTT
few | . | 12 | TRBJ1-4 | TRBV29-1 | CSARTEDRKLFF | TGCAGCGCCAGAACCGAGGACAGAAAACTGTTTTTT
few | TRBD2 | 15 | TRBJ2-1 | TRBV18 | CASSRPSGRGTEQFF | TGTGCCAGCTCACGCCCTAGCGGGAGGGGAACGGAGCAGTTCTTC
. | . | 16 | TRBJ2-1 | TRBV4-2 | CASSQEDSSSYNEQFF | TGTGCCAGCAGCCAAGAGGACAGTAGCTCCTACAATGAGCAGTTCTTC
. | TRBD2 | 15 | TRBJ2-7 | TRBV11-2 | CASSIRLAGGFEQYF | TGTGCCAGCAGCATCCGACTAGCGGGAGGTTTCGAGCAGTACTTC
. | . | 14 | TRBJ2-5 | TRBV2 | CASSLLVAGETQYF | TGTGCCAGTAGCCTCTTGGTGGCGGGAGAGACCCAGTACTTC
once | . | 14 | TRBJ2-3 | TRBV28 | CASIEGGPTNTQYF | TGTGCCAGCATCGAGGGAGGCCCCACAAATACGCAGTATTTT
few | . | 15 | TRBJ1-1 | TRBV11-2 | CASSLGGQPDTEAFF | TGTGCCAGCAGCTTAGGGGGGCAGCCTGACACTGAAGCTTTCTTT
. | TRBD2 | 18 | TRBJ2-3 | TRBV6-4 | CASSDSTPQREGSDTQYF | TGTGCCAGCAGTGACTCCACCCCCCAGCGGGAGGGCTCAGATACGCAGTATTTT
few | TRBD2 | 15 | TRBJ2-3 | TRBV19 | CASSTLAGGTDTQYF | TGTGCCAGTAGCACACTAGCGGGAGGCACAGATACGCAGTATTTT
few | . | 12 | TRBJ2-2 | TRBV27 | CASRTGAGELFF | TGTGCCAGCAGGACGGGGGCCGGGGAGCTGTTTTTT